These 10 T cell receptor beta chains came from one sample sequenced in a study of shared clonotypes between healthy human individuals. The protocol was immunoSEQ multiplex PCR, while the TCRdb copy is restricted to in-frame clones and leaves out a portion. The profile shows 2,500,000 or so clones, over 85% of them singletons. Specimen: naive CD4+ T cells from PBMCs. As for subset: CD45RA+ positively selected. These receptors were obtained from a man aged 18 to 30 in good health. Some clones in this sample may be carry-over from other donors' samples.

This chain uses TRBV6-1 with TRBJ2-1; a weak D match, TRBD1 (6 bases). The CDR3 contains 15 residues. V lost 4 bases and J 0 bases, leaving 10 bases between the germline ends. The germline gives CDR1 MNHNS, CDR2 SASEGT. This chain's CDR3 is CASSVGHSSYNEQFF. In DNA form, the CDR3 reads TGTGCCAGCAGTGTGGGACACAGCTCCTACAATGAGCAGTTCTTC.

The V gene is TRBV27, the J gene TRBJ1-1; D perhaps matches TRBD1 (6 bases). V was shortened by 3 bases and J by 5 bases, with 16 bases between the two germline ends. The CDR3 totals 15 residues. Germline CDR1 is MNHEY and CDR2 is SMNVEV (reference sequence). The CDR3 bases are TGTGCCAGCAGTTTTCACAGGGCCCAAGGGACTGAAGCTTTCTTT. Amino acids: CASSFHRAQGTEAFF.

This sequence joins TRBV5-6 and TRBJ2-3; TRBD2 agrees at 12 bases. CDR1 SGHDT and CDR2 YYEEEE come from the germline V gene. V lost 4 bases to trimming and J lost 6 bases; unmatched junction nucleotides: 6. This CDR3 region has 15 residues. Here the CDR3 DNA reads TGTGCCAGCAGCGCTAGCGGGAGGGCCGGCGATACGCAGTATTTT. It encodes CASSASGRAGDTQYF.

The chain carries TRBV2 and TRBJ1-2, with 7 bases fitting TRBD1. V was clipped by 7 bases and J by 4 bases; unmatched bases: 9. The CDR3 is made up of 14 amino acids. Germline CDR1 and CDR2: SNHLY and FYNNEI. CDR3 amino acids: CASKTDRPSYGYTF. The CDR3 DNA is TGTGCCAGCAAGACGGACAGGCCCAGCTATGGCTACACCTTC.

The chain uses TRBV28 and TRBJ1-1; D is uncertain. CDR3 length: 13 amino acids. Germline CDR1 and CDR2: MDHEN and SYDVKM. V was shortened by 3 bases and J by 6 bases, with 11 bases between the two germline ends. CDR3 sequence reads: CASSFMGWAEAFF. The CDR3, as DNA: TGTGCCAGCAGTTTTATGGGGTGGGCTGAAGCTTTCTTT. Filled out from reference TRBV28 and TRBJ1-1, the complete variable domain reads DVKVTQSSRYLVKRTGEKVFLECVQDMDHENMFWYRQDPGLGLRLIYFSYDVKMKEKGDIPEGYSVSREKKERFSLILESASTNQTSMYLCASSFMGWAEAFFGQGTRLTVV.

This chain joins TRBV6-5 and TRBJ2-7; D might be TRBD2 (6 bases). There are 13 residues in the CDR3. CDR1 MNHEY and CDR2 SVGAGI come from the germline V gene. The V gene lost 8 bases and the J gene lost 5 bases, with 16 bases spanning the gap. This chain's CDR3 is CASGRRGDNEQYF. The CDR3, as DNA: TGTGCCAGCGGGAGGCGAGGGGATAACGAGCAGTACTTC.

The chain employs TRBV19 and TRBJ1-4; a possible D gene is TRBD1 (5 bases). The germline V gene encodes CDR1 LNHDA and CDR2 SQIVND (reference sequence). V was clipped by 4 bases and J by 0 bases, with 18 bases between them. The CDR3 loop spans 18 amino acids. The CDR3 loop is CASSNLRSGDPTNEKLFF. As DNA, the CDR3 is TGTGCCAGTAGTAACCTCCGGTCGGGGGATCCAACTAATGAAAAACTGTTTTTT.

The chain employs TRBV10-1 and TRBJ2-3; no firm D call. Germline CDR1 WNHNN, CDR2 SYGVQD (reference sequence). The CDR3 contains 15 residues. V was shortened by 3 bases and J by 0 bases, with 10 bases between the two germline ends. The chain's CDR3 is CASSERQASTDTQYF. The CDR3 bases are TGCGCCAGCAGTGAAAGGCAGGCTAGCACAGATACGCAGTATTTT.

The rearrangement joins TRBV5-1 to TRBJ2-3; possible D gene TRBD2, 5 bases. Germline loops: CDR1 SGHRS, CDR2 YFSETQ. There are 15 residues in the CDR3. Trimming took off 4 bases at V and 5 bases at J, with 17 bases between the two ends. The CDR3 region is CASSPSVGSGDTQYF. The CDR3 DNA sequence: TGCGCCAGCAGCCCCTCTGTAGGGAGTGGAGATACGCAGTATTTT. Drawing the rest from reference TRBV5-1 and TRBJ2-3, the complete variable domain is KAGVTQTPRYLIKTRGQQVTLSCSPISGHRSVSWYQQTPGQGLQFLFEYFSETQRNKGNFPGRFSGRQFSNSRSEMNVSTLELGDSALYLCASSPSVGSGDTQYFGPGTRLTVL.

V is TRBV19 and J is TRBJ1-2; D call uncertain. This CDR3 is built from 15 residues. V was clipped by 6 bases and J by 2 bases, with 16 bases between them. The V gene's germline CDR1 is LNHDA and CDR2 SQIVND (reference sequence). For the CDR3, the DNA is TGTGCCAGTAGCCTCGCCCTCGGCAGGAACTATGGCTACACCTTC. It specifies CASSLALGRNYGYTF.